This record looks at one T cell receptor beta chain sequence and its context. The entry originates in a study of blood T cell repertoires in COVID-19. Study in general: Samples of COVID-19 (acute and convalescent) were obtained from the United States, Italy and Spain.

In the authors' methods: The authors estimated nucleated cell counts from reference gene primer amplification. The protocol was immunoSEQ multiplex PCR, while the TCRdb copy is restricted to in-frame clones and leaves out a portion. That table furnishes V, J and clone size, whereas the DNA furnished D and trimming. This table holds 200,000 to 250,000 clones, just under 85% found once. Germline V lookup: CDR1 MNHNS, CDR2 SASEGT. The CDR3 consists of 16 residues. Trimming cost V 1 base and J 2 bases, with 15 bases left between them. Participants came from roughly 25 US areas, aged roughly 18 to 89 years. Recovery meant two consecutive negative NP/OP PCR tests, professional clearance, or resolved symptoms.

Sequencing was performed on PBMCs or T cells enriched from blood (not recorded which). This clonotype was obtained from a middle-aged man who had recovered from COVID-19. The chain joins TRBV6-1 to TRBJ2-7; D not certain. The CDR3 nucleotides are TGTGCCAGCAGTGAAGTAGAGACTCGCGGAACCTACGAGCAGTACTTC. Its translation: CASSEVETRGTYEQYF.